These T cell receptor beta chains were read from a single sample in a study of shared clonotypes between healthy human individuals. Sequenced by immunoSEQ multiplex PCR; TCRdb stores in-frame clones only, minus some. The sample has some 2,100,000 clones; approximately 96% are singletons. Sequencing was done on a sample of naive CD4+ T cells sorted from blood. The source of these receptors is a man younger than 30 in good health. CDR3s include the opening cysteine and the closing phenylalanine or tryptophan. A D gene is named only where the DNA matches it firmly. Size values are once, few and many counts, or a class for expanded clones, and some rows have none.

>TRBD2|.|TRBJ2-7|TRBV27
TGTGCCAGCAGACCAAAAACCGGGACTAGCGGAACCTACGAGCAGTACTTC
CASRPKTGTSGTYEQYF
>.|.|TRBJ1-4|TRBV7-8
TGTGCCAGCAGCAAGGCAGGGATTAATGAAAAACTGTTTTTT
CASSKAGINEKLFF
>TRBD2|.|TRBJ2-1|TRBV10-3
TGTGCCATCAGTGCCATAGCGGGGGGATTCCACAATGAGCAGTTCTTC
CAISAIAGGFHNEQFF
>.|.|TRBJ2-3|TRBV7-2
TGTGCCAGCAGCTTAGACGGCAGCGGGCGCACAGATACGCAGTATTTT
CASSLDGSGRTDTQYF
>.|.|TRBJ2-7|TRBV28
TGTGCCAGCAGGGACAGAGCTTACTACGAGCAGTACTTC
CASRDRAYYEQYF
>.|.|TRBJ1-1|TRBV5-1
TGCGCCAGCAGGGGATCGACAGGGAACACTGAAGCTTTCTTT
CASRGSTGNTEAFF
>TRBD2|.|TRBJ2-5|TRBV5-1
TGCGCCAGCAGCTTGCTACTTGGCGGGGGTAACCAAGAGACCCAGTACTTC
CASSLLLGGGNQETQYF
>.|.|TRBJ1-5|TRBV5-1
TGCGCCAGCAGCTTGGACGGGACCGTAGGGGGCAATCAGCCCCAGCATTTT
CASSLDGTVGGNQPQHF
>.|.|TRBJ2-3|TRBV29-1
TGCAGCAAAGTAGAGCGGGCCACAGATACGCAGTATTTT
CSKVERATDTQYF
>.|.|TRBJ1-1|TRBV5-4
TGTGCCAGCAGCTCGGGGGGCCAGGTCTACACTGAAGCTTTCTTT
CASSSGGQVYTEAFF
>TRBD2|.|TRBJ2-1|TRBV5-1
TGCGCCAGCAGCTATAGCGGGGGAAGTTACAATGAGCAGTTCTTC
CASSYSGGSYNEQFF
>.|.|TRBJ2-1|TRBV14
TGTGCCAGCAGCCAAGATTTTAGCAATGAGCAGTTCTTC
CASSQDFSNEQFF
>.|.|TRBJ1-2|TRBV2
TGTGCCAACACGGGGAATGGCTATGGCTACACCTTC
CANTGNGYGYTF
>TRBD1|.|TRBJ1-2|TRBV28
TGTGCCAGCAGTTCGCCCCGGGACAGCTATGGCTACACCTTC
CASSSPRDSYGYTF
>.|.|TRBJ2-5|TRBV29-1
TGCAGCGTTGAAAGGGGGGTGGAGACCCAGTACTTC
CSVERGVETQYF
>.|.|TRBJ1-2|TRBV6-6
TGTGCCAGCAGTTATGAGGGGCGGAACTATGGCTACACCTTC
CASSYEGRNYGYTF
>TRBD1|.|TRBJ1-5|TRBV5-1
TGCGCCAGCAGCTCTACAGGGGGCGATCAGCCCCAGCATTTT
CASSSTGGDQPQHF
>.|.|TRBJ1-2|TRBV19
TGTGCCAGTAGTCCATGGACAGAGAACCACAAACGTCATGGCTACACCTTC
CASSPWTENHKRHGYTF
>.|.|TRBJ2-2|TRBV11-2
TGTGCCAGCAGGACAGGACTCGACACAATCACCGGGGAGCTGTTTTTT
CASRTGLDTITGELFF
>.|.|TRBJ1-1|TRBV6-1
TGTGCCAGCAGTGGCTACTTGAACACTGAAGCTTTCTTT
CASSGYLNTEAFF
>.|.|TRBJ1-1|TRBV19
TGTGCCAGTACCCCCCAGGTGAACACTGAAGCTTTCTTT
CASTPQVNTEAFF
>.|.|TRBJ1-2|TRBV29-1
TGCAGCGTCGGACAGACCTATGGCTACACCTTC
CSVGQTYGYTF
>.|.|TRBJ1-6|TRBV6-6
TGTGCCAGCAGTTACTCCGAGACCGGAACTTCACCCCTCCACTTT
CASSYSETGTSPLHF
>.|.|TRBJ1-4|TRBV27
TGTGCCAGCAGACGGGGGGCAACTAATGAAAAACTGTTTTTT
CASRRGATNEKLFF
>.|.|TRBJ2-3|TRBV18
TGTGCCAGCTCACCTAAGATCTTGGATACGCAGTATTTT
CASSPKILDTQYF
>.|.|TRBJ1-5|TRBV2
TGTGCCAGCAGTCTCTCCCAGCCCCAGCATTTT
CASSLSQPQHF
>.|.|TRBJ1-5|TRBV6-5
TGTGCCAGCCGCTCAAGTAGGGCAAGTATTCAGCCCCAGCATTTT
CASRSSRASIQPQHF
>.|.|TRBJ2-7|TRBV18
TGTGCCAGCTCACCTCCGGGCCGAGAGCAGTACTTC
CASSPPGREQYF
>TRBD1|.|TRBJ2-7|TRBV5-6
TGTGCCAGCACCTCCGCCGGGGACAGGGACTCCTACGAGCAGTACTTC
CASTSAGDRDSYEQYF
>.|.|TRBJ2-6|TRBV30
TGTGCCTGGAGGAAATCTGGGGCCAACGTCCTGACTTTC
CAWRKSGANVLTF
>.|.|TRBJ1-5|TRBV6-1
TGTGCCAGCAGTGAACCAAATCAGCCCCAGCATTTT
CASSEPNQPQHF
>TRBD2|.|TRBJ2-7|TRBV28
TGTGCCAGCACCGCTAGCGGGCGCGAGCAGTACTTC
CASTASGREQYF
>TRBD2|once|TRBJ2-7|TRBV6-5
TGTGCCAGCAGTACTAGCGGGAGTTTTAAATCCGCGCAGTACTTC
CASSTSGSFKSAQYF
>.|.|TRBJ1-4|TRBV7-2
TGTGCCAGCAGCTTATTTAGAGGGGGAGGTTTAGAAAAACTGTTTTTT
CASSLFRGGGLEKLFF
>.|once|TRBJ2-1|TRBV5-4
TGTGCCAGCAGCGGCGGATCGGGCGGGAATTACAATGAGCAGTTCTTC
CASSGGSGGNYNEQFF
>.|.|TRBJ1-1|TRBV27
TGTGCCAGCAGCCTCGAGGCGGGGACTGAAGCTTTCTTT
CASSLEAGTEAFF
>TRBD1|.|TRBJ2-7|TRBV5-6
TGTGCCAGCAGCCCCGGGACAGAGATACGAGTGGAGTACTTC
CASSPGTEIRVEYF
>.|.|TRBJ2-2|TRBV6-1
TGTGCCAGCATTATAGACGCGAACACCGGGGAGCTGTTTTTT
CASIIDANTGELFF
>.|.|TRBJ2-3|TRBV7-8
TGTGCCAGCAGCTTTACAATACTGGATACGCAGTATTTT
CASSFTILDTQYF
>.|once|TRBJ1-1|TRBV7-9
TGTGCCAGCAGCCCCGGCCCGGGGGCCAACACTGAAGCTTTCTTT
CASSPGPGANTEAFF
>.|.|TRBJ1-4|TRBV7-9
TGTGCCAGCAGCTTAGGTCAGGACGGGGAAAAACTGTTTTTT
CASSLGQDGEKLFF
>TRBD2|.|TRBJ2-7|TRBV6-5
TGTGCCAGCAGTTCCAGACTAGCGGGAACCTACGAGCAGTACTTC
CASSSRLAGTYEQYF
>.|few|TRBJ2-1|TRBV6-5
TGTGCCAGCAGTTACTCGGGACCCCTAGAGAACAATGAGCAGTTCTTC
CASSYSGPLENNEQFF
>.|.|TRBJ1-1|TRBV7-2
TGTGCCAGCAGAGCTGGCCTGAACACTGAAGCTTTCTTT
CASRAGLNTEAFF
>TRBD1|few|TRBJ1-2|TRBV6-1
TGTGCCACCGTTCTACAGGGGAACTATGGCTACACCTTC
CATVLQGNYGYTF
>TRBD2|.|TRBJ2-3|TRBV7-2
TGTGCCAGCAGCTTAGCAACTAGCGCTGATACGCAGTATTTT
CASSLATSADTQYF
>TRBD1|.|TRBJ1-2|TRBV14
TGTGCCAGCAGCCAAGTCCAGGGGGCAAACTATGGCTACACCTTC
CASSQVQGANYGYTF
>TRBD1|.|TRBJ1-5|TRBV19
TGTGCCAGTAGTTCGACCGGGACAGGCAATCAGCCCCAGCATTTT
CASSSTGTGNQPQHF
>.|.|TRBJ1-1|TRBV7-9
TGTGCCAGCAGCTTAGCAGGGACTGAAGCTTTCTTT
CASSLAGTEAFF
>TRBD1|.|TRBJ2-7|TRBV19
TGTGCCAGTAGTCAATCGACAGGGGGCGGCTACGAGCAGTACTTC
CASSQSTGGGYEQYF
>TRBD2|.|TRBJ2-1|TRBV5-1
TGCGCCAGCAGCTTTAGCGGGGGGGCGTCCAATGAGCAGTTCTTC
CASSFSGGASNEQFF
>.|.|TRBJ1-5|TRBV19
TGTGCCAGCTCCGGGGAGGGCAATCAGCCCCAGCATTTT
CASSGEGNQPQHF
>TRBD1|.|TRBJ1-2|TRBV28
TGTGCCAGCAGTTCTACAGGGGAAACTAACTATGGCTACACCTTC
CASSSTGETNYGYTF